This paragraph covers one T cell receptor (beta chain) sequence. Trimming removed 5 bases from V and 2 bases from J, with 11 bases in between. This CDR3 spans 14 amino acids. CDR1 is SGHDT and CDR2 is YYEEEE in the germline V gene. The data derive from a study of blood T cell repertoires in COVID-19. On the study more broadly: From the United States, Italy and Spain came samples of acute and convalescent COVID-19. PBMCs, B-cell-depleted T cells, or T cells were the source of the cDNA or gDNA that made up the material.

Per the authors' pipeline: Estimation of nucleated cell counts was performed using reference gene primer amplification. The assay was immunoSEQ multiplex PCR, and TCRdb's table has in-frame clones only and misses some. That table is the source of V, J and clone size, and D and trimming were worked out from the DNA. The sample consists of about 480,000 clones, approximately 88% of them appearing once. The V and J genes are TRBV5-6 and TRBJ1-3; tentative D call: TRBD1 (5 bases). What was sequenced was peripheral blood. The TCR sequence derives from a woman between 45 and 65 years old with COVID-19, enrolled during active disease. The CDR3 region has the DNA TGTGCCAGCAGTAAGGGACTCACTGGAAACACCATATATTTT. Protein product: CASSKGLTGNTIYF.